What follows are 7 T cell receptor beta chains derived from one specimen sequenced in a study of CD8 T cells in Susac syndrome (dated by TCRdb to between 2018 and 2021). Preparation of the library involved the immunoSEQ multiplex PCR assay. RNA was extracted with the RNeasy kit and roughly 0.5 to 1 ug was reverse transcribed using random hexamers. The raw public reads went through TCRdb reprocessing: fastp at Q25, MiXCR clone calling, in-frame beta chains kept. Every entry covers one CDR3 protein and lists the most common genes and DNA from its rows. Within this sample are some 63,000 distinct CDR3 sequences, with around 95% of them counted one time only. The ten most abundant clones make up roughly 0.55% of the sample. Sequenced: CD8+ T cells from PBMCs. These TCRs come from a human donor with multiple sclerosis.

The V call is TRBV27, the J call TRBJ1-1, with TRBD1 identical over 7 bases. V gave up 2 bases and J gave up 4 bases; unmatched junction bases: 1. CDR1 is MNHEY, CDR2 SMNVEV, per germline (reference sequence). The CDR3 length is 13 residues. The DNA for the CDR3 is TGTGCCAGCAGTTTACCAGGGGGCACTGAAGCTTTCTTT. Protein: CASSLPGGTEAFF.

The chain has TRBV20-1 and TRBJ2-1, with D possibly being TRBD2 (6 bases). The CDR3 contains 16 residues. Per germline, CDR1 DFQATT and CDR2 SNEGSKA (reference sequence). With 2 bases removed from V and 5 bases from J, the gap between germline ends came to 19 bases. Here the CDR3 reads CSARPTGLSRDNEQFF. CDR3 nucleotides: TGCAGTGCTAGACCTACGGGACTTTCAAGGGACAATGAGCAGTTCTTC.

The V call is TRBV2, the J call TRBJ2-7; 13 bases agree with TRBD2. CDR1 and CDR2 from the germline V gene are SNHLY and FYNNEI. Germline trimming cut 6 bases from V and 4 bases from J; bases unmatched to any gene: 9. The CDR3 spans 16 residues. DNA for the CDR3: TGTGCCAGCAGGGACGGACTAGCGGGAGATTCTTACGAGCAGTACTTC. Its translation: CASRDGLAGDSYEQYF.

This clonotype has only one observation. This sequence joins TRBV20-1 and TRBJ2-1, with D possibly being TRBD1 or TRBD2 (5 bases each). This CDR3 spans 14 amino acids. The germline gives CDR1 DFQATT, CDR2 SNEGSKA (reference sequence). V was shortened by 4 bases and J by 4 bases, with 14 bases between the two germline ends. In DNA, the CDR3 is TGCAGTGCTACCTCCGGGACGGAGTACAATGAGCAGTTCTTC. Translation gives CSATSGTEYNEQFF.

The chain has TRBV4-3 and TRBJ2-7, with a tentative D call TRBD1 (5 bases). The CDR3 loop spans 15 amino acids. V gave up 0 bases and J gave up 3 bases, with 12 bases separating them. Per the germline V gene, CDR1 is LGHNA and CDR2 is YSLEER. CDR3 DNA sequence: TGCGCCAGCAGCCAAGATAAGTCCAGGGACTACGAGCAGTACTTC. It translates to CASSQDKSRDYEQYF.

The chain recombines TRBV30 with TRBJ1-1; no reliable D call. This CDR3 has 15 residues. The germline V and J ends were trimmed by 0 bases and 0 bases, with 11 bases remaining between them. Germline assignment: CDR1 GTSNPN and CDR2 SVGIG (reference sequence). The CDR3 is CAWSVYGYMNTEAFF. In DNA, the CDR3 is TGTGCCTGGAGTGTTTATGGGTACATGAACACTGAAGCTTTCTTT.

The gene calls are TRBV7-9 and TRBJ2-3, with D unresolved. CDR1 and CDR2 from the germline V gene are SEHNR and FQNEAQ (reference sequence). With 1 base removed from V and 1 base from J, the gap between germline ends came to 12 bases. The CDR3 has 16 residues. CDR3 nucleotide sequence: TGTGCCAGCAGCTTAGTCCCGGCTTCGGGCACAGATACGCAGTATTTT. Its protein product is CASSLVPASGTDTQYF.